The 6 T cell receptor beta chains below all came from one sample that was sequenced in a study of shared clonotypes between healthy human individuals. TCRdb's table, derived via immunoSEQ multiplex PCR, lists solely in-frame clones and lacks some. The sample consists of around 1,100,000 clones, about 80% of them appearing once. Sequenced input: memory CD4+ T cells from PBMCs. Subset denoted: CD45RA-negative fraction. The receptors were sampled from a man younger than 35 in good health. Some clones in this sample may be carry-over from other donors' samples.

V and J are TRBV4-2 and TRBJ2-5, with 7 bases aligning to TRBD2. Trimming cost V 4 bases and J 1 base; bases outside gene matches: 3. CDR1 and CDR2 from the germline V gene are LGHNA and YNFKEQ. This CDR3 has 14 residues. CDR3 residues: CASSPGLGQETQYF. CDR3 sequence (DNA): TGTGCCAGCAGCCCCGGACTAGGCCAAGAGACCCAGTACTTC.

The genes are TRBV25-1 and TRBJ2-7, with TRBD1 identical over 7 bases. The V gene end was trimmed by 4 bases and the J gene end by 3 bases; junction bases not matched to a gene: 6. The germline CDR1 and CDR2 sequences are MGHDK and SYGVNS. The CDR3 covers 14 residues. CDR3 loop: CASSAHTGDYEQYF. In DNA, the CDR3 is TGTGCCAGCAGTGCGCATACAGGGGACTACGAGCAGTACTTC.

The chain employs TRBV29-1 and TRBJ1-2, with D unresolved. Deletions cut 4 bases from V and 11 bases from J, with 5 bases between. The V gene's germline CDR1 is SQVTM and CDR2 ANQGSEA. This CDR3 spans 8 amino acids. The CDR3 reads CSVGSYTF. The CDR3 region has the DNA TGCAGCGTTGGGAGTTACACCTTC.

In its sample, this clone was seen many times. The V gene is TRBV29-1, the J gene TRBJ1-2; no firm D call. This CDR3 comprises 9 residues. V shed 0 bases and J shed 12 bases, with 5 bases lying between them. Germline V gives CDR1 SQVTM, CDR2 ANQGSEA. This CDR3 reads CSVEEGDTF. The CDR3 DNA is TGCAGCGTTGAAGAAGGAGACACCTTC.

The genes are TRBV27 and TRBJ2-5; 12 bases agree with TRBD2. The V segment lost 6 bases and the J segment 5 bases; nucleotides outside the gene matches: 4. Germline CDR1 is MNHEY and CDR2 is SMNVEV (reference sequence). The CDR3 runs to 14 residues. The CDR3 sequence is CASRTSGSWETQYF. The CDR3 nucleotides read TGTGCCAGCAGGACTAGCGGGAGTTGGGAGACCCAGTACTTC.

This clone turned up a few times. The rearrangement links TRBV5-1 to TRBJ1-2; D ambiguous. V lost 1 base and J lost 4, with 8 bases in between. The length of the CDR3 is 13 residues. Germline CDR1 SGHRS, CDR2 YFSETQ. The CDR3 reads CASSLSEVYGYTF. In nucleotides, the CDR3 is TGCGCCAGCAGCTTGTCGGAGGTCTATGGCTACACCTTC.